The present TCR beta chain was sequenced within a study of blood T cell repertoires in COVID-19. Method: immunoSEQ multiplex PCR; TCRdb's copy keeps in-frame clones and lacks some. The sample lists approximately 90,000 clones; around 90% were seen once. This clone is a singleton in its sample. V lost 7 bases and J 4 bases, leaving 20 bases between the germline ends. Germline CDR1 and CDR2: GTSNPN and SVGIG (reference sequence). This CDR3 has 14 amino acids. Sequencing was done on a sample of peripheral blood. The chain recombines TRBV30 with TRBJ2-7; D perhaps matches TRBD2 (6 bases). The source of this sequence is a man between 60 and 70 years old with COVID-19, enrolled during active disease. The CDR3 loop is CASHLTGSRYEQYF. Written as DNA, the CDR3 is TGTGCCTCCCACTTAACCGGGAGCCGATACGAGCAGTACTTC.